This T cell receptor (beta chain) was retrieved from a study of beta chain features in type 1 diabetes. Overall study results and limits: Moderate yet significant TCRB CDR3 shortening was seen in Type 1 diabetes patients in all four CD4+ subsets.

This clone was observed a few times. Its antigen remains unidentified. Trimming took off 4 bases at V and 4 bases at J, with 10 bases between the two ends. In germline, CDR1 is KGHSH, CDR2 LQKENI. The length of the CDR3 is 13 residues. Expressed TCRB transcripts were sequenced because the isolated RNA had all been reverse transcribed beforehand. Sequencing was performed with immunoSEQ multiplex PCR; in TCRdb, only in-frame clones are kept and a portion is missing. This sample has 25,000 to 30,000 clones; approximately 64% occur once, and the top ten carry about 2.4%. The clonotype originates from a woman younger than 45 with type 1 diabetes. The chain joins TRBV18 to TRBJ1-2, with D possibly TRBD1 on 6 matching bases. Sequences were obtained from Tregs from blood. The CDR3, as DNA: TGTGCCAGCTCACGACAGGATTCCTATGGCTACACCTTC. Amino acid sequence: CASSRQDSYGYTF.